One sample yielded the 15 T cell receptor beta chains listed below, sequenced in a study of T cell repertoires in breast cancer. A second nested PCR with blocking oligonucleotides suppressed unpaired genes. MiXCR, run by TCRdb on the emulsion pairing reads, gives a single entry per CDR3 protein. Found here are thousands of distinct CDR3 sequences, 30% to 40% of them singletons; the top ten hold approximately 33%. An expanded emulsion RT-PCR with primers for all TCR V genes paired CD8+ T cell chains. The sequenced sample consisted of CD8+ T cells. The receptors were gathered from a pool of human donors with breast cancer or a healthy control (not recorded which).

The chain combines TRBV2 with TRBJ2-7, with a tentative D call TRBD2 (5 bases). The germline CDR1 and CDR2 sequences are SNHLY and FYNNEI. V lost 1 base to trimming and J lost 1 base, with 11 bases between them. This CDR3 spans 15 amino acids. CDR3 DNA: TGTGCCAGCAGTGAAGTTGGCGGGCATTCCTACGAGCAGTACTTC. Amino acid sequence: CASSEVGGHSYEQYF.

The chain carries TRBV20-1 and TRBJ1-1, with D unclear. Trimming shortened V by 6 bases and J by 2 bases, and 10 bases separated the two germline ends. The length of the CDR3 is 12 residues. CDR1 is DFQATT, CDR2 SNEGSKA, per germline (reference sequence). This chain's CDR3 is CSATIQNTEAFF. The CDR3 coding sequence is TGCAGTGCCACCATTCAAAACACTGAAGCTTTCTTT.

Points on this clonotype: Relative to the germline gene, one junction end is altered; a read error may explain this. The gene calls are TRBV5-1 and TRBJ2-5; D possibly corresponds to TRBD1 (6 bases). Germline values: CDR1 SGHRS, CDR2 YFSETQ. The CDR3 contains 14 residues. CDR3 sequence (DNA): TGCGCCGGCAGCTTGACACAGGGTGCAGAGGCCCAGTACTTC. Residues: CAGSLTQGAEAQYF.

Regarding this clonotype: Relative to the germline gene, one junction end is altered; a read error may explain this. The chain carries TRBV27 and TRBJ2-1; TRBD1 agrees at 8 bases. This CDR3 spans 15 amino acids. Germline assignment: CDR1 MNHEY and CDR2 SMNVEV (reference sequence). CDR3 region: CASRNPGGDHNEPFF. Written as DNA, the CDR3 is TGTGCCAGCAGGAATCCAGGGGGCGACCACAATGAGCCGTTCTTC.

This clonotype was observed at least ten times. The rearrangement joins TRBV20-1 to TRBJ2-2; D ambiguous. V shed 3 bases and J shed 4 bases, with 9 bases lying between them. Germline CDR1 and CDR2: DFQATT and SNEGSKA (reference sequence). The CDR3 is 13 residues long. Written as DNA, the CDR3 is TGCAGTGCTAGGGCCGGAGCCACCGGGGAGCTGTTTTTT. It codes for CSARAGATGELFF.

The rearrangement joins TRBV9 to TRBJ1-3; D ambiguous. The CDR3 contains 15 residues. The V and J ends lost 4 bases and 4 bases respectively, with 15 bases between them. Per germline, CDR1 SGDLS and CDR2 YYNGEE. The CDR3 sequence: CASSRQVGGGNTIYF. The CDR3 DNA sequence: TGTGCCAGCAGCAGGCAGGTTGGCGGCGGAAACACCATATATTTT.

This clonotype was counted once. With a much larger clone just one base away, this may be a read error. This chain links TRBV28 with TRBJ2-7; D perhaps matches TRBD2 (5 bases). The CDR3 has 12 amino acids. The V gene's germline CDR1 is MDHEN and CDR2 SYDVKM. The CDR3 protein is CASSARDYEQNF. DNA of the CDR3: TGTGCCAGCAGTGCTCGTGACTACGAGCAGAACTTC.

This rearrangement joins TRBV28 to TRBJ1-2; D remains ambiguous. There are 11 residues in the CDR3. Germline V lookup: CDR1 MDHEN, CDR2 SYDVKM. The germline V and J ends were trimmed by 4 bases and 7 bases, with 7 bases remaining between them. CDR3 DNA: TGTGCCAGCAGTTCCAGAGCTGGCTACACCTTC. This encodes CASSSRAGYTF.

This clonotype was detected ten times or more. The chain links TRBV9 to TRBJ2-1; D possibly corresponds to TRBD2 (6 bases). The CDR3 sequence is 15 residues long. CDR1 is SGDLS, CDR2 YYNGEE, per germline. Between the trimmed V and J ends, which lost 4 bases and 0 bases, there was a span of 11 bases. This CDR3 is CASSPGLSSYNEQFF. In DNA form, the CDR3 reads TGTGCCAGCAGCCCGGGACTTAGCTCCTACAATGAGCAGTTCTTC.

This sequence joins TRBV20-1 and TRBJ2-7; tentative D call: TRBD1 (6 bases). V lost 3 bases, J lost 4 bases, and 13 bases lay in between. Germline CDR1 DFQATT, CDR2 SNEGSKA (reference sequence). The CDR3 extends over 13 amino acids. The CDR3 coding sequence is TGCAGTGCTAGTCCCATGAGGGGGTACGAGCAGTACTTC. This encodes CSASPMRGYEQYF.

The V call is TRBV29-1, the J call TRBJ1-2; TRBD1 agrees at 10 bases. Germline V gene lookup returns CDR1 SQVTM and CDR2 ANQGSEA. The CDR3 spans 14 residues. The ends lost 5 bases at V and 3 bases at J; junction bases unmatched: 6. CDR3 DNA: TGCAGCGTTACCACGACAGGGGGCGACTATGGCTACACCTTC. It specifies CSVTTTGGDYGYTF.

As for this clonotype: A much larger clone lies one base from this, so it may be a read error. V is TRBV7-2 and J is TRBJ2-7; 8 positions match TRBD2. The CDR3 covers 15 residues. V was pared by 5 bases and J by 5 bases, with 11 bases of the junction left unmatched. Germline CDR1 and CDR2: SGHTA and FQGNSA. DNA for the CDR3: TGTGCCAGCAGCCCCGGGGGGGGGGGCGGGGACGAGCAGTACTTC. Encoded protein: CASSPGGGGGDEQYF.

This clonotype has just a few counts. The rearrangement links TRBV6-5 to TRBJ1-2, with 7 nucleotides matching TRBD1. The CDR3 runs 15 residues. Trimming cost V 6 bases and J 4 bases; bases outside gene matches: 11. Germline lookup yields CDR1 MNHEY and CDR2 SVGAGI. CDR3 protein: CASSPDRERGYGYTF. The CDR3 nucleotides are TGTGCCAGCAGCCCTGACAGGGAGAGAGGCTATGGCTACACCTTC.

Turning to this clonotype: With a much larger clone just one base away, this may be a read error. The chain carries TRBV2 and TRBJ2-1; D call uncertain. Germline V gives CDR1 SNHLY, CDR2 FYNNEI. The CDR3 runs 14 residues. The DNA of the CDR3 is TGTACCAGCACCAGGACCTACAGTTACAATGAGCAGTTCTTC. Protein: CTSTRTYSYNEQFF.

This clonotype ranks as medium-sized. This chain connects TRBV20-1 to TRBJ2-7, with D perhaps matching TRBD1 (6 bases). Germline loops: CDR1 DFQATT, CDR2 SNEGSKA (reference sequence). Trimming took 6 bases from V and 7 from J, leaving 22 bases between them. The CDR3 runs to 14 residues. CDR3 DNA sequence: TGCAGTGCCCCTCTCGGCGGACTGGGGGCTGAGCAGTACTTC. Its translation is CSAPLGGLGAEQYF.